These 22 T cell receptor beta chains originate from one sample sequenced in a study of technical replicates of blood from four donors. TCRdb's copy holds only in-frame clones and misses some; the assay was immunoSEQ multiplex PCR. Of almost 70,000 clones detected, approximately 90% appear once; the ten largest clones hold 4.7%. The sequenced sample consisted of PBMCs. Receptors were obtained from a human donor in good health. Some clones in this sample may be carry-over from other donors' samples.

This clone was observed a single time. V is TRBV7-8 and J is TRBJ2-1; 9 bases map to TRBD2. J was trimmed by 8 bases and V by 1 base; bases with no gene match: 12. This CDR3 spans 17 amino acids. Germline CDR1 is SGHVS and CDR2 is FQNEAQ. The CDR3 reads CASSLGVAGEVRYEQFF. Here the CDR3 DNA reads TGTGCCAGCAGCTTAGGGGTAGCGGGAGAGGTAAGGTATGAGCAGTTCTTC.

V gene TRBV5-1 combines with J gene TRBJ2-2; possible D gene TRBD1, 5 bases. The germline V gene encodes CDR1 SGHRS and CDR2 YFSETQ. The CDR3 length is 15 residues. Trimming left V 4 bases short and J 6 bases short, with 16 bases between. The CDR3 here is CASSLDAGLAGELFF. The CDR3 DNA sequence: TGCGCCAGCAGCCTAGACGCAGGGTTGGCCGGGGAGCTGTTTTTT.

The CDR3 here is CASSPGGNYGYTF. The CDR3 DNA is TGTGCCAGCTCCCCTGGGGGGAACTATGGCTACACCTTC. The chain is built from TRBV18 and TRBJ1-2; TRBD1 is a possible D gene (5 bases). Germline V gene lookup returns CDR1 KGHSH and CDR2 LQKENI. This CDR3 spans 13 amino acids. Trimming shortened V by 6 bases and J by 2 bases, and 10 bases separated the two germline ends.

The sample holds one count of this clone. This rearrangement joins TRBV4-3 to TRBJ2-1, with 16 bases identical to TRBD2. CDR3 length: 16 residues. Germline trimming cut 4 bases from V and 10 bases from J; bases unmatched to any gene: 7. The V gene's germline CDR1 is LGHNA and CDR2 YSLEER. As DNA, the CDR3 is TGCGCCAGCAGCCTGGGACTAGCGGGGGGGCAAGGAGAGCAGTTCTTC. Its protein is CASSLGLAGGQGEQFF.

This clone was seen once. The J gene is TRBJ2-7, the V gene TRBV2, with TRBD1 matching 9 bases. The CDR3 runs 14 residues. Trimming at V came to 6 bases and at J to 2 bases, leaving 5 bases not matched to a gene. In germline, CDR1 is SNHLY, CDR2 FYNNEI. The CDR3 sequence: CASRGQGGPYEQYF. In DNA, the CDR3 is TGTGCCAGCAGGGGACAGGGAGGGCCCTACGAGCAGTACTTC.

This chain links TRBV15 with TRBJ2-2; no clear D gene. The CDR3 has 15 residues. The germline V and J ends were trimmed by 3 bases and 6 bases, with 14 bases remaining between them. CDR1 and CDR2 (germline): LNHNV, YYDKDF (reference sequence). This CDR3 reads CATSSFTVWAGELFF. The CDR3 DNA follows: TGTGCCACCAGCAGTTTTACAGTATGGGCCGGGGAGCTGTTTTTT.

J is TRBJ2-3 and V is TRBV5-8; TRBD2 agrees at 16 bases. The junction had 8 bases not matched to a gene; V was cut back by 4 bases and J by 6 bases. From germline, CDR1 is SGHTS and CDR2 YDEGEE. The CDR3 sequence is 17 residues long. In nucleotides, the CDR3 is TGTGCCAGCAGCCAAGGGACTAGCGGGAGGGTTGCGGATACGCAGTATTTT. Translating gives CASSQGTSGRVADTQYF.

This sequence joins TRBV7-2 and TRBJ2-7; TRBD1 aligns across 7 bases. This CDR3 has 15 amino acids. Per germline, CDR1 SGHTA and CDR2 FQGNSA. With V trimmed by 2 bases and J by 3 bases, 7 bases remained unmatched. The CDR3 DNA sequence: TGTGCCAGCAGCTTAAGGTCCGGACAGGACTACGAGCAGTACTTC. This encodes CASSLRSGQDYEQYF.

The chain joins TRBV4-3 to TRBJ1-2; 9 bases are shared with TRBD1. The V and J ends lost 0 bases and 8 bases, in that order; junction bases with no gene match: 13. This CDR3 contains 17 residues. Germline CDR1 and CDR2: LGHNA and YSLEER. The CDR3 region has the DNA TGCGCCAGCAGCCAAGATCATATTACAGGGGGCGCAAGGGGCTACACCTTC. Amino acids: CASSQDHITGGARGYTF.

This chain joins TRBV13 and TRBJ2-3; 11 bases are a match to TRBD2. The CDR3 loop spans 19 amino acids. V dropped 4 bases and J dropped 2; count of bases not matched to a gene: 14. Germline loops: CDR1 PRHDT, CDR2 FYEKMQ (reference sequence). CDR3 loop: CASSSTSRTSGRITDTQYF. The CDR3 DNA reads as TGTGCCAGCAGCTCAACATCTAGGACTAGCGGGCGAATCACAGATACGCAGTATTTT. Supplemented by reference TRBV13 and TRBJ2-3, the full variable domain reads AAGVIQSPRHLIKEKRETATLKCYPIPRHDTVYWYQQGPGQDPQFLISFYEKMQSDKGSIPDRFSAQQFSDYHSELNMSSLELGDSALYFCASSSTSRTSGRITDTQYFGPGTRLTVL.

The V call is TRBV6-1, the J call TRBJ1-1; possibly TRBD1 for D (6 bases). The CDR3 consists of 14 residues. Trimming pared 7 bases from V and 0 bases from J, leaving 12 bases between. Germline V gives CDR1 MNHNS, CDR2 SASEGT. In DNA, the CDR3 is TGTGCCAGCATTGAGCAGGGGTTGAACACTGAAGCTTTCTTT. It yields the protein CASIEQGLNTEAFF.

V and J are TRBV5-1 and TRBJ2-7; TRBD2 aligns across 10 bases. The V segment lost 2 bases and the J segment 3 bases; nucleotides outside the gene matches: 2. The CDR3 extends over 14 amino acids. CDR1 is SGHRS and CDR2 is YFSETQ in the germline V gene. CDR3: CASSFTSGIYEQYF. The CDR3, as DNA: TGCGCCAGCAGCTTCACTAGCGGGATCTACGAGCAGTACTTC.

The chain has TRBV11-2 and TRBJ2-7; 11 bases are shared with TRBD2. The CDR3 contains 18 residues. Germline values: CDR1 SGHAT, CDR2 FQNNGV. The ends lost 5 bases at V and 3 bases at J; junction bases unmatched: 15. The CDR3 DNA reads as TGTGCCAGCAGCCGAATAGGACTAGCGGGTAGGATACACTACGAGCAGTACTTC. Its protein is CASSRIGLAGRIHYEQYF. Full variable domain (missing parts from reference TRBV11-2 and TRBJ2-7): EAGVAQSPRYKIIEKRQSVAFWCNPISGHATLYWYQQILGQGPKLLIQFQNNGVVDDSQLPKDRFSAERLKGVDSTLKIQPAKLEDSAVYLCASSRIGLAGRIHYEQYFGPGTRLTVT.

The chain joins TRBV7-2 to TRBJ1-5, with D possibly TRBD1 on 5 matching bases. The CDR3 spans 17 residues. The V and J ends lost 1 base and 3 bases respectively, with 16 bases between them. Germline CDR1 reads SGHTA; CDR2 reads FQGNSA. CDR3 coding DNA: TGTGCCAGCAGCTTAGTCGGTCGGGGGTCCTACAATCAGCCCCAGCATTTT. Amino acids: CASSLVGRGSYNQPQHF.

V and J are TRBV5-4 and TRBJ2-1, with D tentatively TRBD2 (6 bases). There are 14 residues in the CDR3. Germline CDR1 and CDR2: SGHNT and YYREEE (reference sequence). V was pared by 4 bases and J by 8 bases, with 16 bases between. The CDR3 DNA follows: TGTGCCAGCAGCCCTGGACTACCCAACGATGAGCAGTTCTTC. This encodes CASSPGLPNDEQFF.

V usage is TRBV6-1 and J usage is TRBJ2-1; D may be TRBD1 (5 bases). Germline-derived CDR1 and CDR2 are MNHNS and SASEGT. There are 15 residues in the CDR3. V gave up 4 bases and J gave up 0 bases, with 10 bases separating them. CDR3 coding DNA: TGTGCCAGCAGTGGCGGAAGGGGCTCCTACAATGAGCAGTTCTTC. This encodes CASSGGRGSYNEQFF.

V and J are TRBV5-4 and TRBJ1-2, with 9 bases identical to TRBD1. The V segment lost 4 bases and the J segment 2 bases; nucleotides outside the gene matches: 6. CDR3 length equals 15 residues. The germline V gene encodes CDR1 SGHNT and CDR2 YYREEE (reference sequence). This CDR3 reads CASSPTTGGNYGYTF. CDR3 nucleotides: TGTGCCAGCAGCCCAACGACAGGGGGGAACTATGGCTACACCTTC.

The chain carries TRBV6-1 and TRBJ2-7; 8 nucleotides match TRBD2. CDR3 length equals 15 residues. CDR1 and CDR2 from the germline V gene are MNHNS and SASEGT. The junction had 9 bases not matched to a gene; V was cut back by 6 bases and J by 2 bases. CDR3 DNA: TGTGCCAGCAGGATGAGCGGGGGAGGAACCTACGAGCAGTACTTC. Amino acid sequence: CASRMSGGGTYEQYF.

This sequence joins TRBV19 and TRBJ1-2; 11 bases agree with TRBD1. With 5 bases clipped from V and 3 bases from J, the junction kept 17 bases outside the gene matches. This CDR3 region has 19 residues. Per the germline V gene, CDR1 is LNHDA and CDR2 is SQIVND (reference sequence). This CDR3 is CASSPSWGQGVGIDYGYTF. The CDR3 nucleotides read TGTGCCAGTAGTCCCTCTTGGGGACAGGGGGTTGGTATCGACTATGGCTACACCTTC. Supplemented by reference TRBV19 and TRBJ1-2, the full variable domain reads DGGITQSPKYLFRKEGQNVTLSCEQNLNHDAMYWYRQDPGQGLRLIYYSQIVNDFQKGDIAEGYSVSREKKESFPLTVTSAQKNPTAFYLCASSPSWGQGVGIDYGYTFGSGTRLTVV.

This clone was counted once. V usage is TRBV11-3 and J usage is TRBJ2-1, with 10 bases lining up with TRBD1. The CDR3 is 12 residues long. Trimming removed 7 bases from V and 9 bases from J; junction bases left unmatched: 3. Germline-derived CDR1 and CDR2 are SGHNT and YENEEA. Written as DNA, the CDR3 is TGTGCCAGCAAGGGACAGGGGCGTGAGCAGTTCTTC. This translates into CASKGQGREQFF.

CDR3 residues: CATTPGTTIKGTQYF. CDR3 coding DNA: TGTGCCACAACCCCCGGGACTACGATTAAGGGTACGCAGTATTTT. The rearrangement uses TRBV10-3 and TRBJ2-3; 7 nucleotides agree with TRBD2. Trimming took 10 bases from V and 8 from J; bases not matched to a gene: 18. The CDR3 loop spans 15 amino acids. Germline V gene lookup returns CDR1 ENHRY and CDR2 SYGVKD.

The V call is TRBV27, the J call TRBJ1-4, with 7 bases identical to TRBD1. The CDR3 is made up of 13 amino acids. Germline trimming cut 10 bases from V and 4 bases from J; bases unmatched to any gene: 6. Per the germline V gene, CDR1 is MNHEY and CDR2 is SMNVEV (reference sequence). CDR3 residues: CATRDSYNEKLFF. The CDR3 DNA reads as TGTGCCACCCGGGACAGTTATAATGAAAAACTGTTTTTT.